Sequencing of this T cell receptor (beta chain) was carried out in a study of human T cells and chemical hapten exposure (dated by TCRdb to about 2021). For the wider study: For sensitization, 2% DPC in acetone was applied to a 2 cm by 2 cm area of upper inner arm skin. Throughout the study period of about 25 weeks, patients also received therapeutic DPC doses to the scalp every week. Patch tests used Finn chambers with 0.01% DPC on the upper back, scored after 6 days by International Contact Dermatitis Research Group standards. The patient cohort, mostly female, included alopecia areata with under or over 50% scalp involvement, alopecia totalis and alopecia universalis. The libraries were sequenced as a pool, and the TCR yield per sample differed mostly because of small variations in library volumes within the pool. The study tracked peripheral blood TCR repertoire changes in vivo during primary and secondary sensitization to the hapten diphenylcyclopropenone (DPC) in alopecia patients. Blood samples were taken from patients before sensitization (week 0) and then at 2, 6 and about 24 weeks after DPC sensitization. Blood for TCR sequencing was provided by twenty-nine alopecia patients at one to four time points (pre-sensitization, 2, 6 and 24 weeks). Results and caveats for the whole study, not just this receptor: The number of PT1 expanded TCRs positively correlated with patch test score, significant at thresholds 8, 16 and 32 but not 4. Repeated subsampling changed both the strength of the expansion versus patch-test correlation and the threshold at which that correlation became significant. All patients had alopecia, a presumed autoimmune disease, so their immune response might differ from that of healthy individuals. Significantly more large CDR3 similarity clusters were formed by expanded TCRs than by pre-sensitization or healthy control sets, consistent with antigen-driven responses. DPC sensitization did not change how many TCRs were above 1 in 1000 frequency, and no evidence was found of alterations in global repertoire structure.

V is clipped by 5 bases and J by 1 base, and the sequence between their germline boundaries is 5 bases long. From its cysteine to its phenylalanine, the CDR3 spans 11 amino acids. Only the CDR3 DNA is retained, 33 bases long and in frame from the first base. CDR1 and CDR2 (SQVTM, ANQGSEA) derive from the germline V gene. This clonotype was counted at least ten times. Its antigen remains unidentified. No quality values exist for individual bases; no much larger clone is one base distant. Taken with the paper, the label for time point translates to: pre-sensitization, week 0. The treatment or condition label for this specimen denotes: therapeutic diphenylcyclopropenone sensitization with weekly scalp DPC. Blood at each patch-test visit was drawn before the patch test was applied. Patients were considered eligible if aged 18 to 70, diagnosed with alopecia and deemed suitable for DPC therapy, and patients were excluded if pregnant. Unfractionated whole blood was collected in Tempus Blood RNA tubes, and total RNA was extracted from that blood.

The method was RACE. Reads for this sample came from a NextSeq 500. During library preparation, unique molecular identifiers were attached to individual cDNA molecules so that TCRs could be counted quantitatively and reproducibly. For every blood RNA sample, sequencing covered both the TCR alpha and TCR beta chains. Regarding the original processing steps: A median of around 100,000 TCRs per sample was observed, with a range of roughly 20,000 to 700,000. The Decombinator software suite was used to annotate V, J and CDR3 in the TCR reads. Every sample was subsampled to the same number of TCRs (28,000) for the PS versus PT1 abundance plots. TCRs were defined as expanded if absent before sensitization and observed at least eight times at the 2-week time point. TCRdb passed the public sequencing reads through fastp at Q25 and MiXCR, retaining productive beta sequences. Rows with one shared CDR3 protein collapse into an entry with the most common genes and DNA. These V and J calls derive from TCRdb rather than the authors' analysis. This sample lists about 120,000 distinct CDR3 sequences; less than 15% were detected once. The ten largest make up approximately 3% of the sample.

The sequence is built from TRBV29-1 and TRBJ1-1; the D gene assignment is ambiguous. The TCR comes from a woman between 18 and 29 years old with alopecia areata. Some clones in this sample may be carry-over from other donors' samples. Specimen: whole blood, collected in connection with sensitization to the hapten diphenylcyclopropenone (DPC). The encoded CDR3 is CSVNENTEAFF. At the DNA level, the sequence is TGCAGCGTTAACGAGAACACTGAAGCTTTCTTT.